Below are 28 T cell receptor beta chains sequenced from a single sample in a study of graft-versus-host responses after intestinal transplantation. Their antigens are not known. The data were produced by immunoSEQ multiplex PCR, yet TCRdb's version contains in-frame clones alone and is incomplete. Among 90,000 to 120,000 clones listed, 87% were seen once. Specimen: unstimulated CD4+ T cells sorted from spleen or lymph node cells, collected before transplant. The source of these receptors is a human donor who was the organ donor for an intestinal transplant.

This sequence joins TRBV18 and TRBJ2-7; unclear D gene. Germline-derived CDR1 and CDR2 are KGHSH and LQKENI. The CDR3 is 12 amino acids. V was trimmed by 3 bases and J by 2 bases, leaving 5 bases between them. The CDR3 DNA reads TGTGCCAGCTCACCGTCACCCTACGAGCAGTACTTC. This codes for CASSPSPYEQYF.

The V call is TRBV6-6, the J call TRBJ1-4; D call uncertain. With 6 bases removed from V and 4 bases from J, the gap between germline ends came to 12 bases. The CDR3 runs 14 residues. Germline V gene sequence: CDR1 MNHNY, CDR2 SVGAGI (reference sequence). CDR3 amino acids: CASRYGPNNEKLFF. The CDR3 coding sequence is TGTGCCAGCAGATACGGGCCTAATAATGAAAAACTGTTTTTT.

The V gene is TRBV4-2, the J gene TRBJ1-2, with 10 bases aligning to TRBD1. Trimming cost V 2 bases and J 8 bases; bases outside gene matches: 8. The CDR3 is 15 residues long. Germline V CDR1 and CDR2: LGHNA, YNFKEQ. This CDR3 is CASSQRAGTGDGYTF. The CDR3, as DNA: TGTGCCAGCAGCCAAAGGGCCGGGACAGGGGACGGCTACACCTTC.

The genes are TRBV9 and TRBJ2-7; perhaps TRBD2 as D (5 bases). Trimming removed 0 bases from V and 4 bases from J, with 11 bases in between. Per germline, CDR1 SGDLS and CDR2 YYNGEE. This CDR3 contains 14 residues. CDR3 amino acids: CASSVGAREYEQYF. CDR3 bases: TGTGCCAGCAGCGTAGGGGCGAGGGAATACGAGCAGTACTTC.

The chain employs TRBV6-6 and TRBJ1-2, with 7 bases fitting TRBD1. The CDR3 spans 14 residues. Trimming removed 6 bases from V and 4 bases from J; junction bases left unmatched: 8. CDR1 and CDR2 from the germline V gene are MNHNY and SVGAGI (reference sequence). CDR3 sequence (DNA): TGTGCCAGCAGGACGATCCGGGACAGCTATGGCTACACCTTC. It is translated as CASRTIRDSYGYTF.

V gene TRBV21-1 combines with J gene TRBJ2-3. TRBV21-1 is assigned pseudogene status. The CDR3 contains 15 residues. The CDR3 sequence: CASSSRPGRTDTQYF. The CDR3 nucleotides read TGTGCCAGCAGCTCGCGGCCGGGACGCACAGATACGCAGTATTTT.

As DNA, the CDR3 is TGTGCCAGCACCCGGACTAGCGGGGAAGGGCGGCAGTTCTTC. Translating gives CASTRTSGEGRQFF. V is TRBV2 and J is TRBJ2-1; 12 bases agree with TRBD2. The V and J ends lost 7 bases and 12 bases, in that order; junction bases with no gene match: 10. This CDR3 is built from 14 residues. Germline V gives CDR1 SNHLY, CDR2 FYNNEI.

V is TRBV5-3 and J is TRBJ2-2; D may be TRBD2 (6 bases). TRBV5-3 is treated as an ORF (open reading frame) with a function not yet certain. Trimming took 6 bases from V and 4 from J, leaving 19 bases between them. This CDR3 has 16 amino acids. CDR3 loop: CARIPSVKGVTGELFF. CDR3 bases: TGTGCCAGAATCCCTAGCGTTAAAGGAGTCACCGGGGAGCTGTTTTTT.

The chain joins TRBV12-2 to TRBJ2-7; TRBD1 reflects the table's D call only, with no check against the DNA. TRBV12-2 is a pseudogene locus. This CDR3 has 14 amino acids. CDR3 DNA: TGTGCAAGTCGCTCAGGACAGGGGAACTACGAGCAGTACTTC. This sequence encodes CASRSGQGNYEQYF.

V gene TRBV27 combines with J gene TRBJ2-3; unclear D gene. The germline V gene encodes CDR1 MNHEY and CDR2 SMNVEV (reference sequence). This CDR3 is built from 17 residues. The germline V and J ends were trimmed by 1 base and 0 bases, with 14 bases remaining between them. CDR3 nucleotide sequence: TGTGCCAGCAGTTTATTAGGAACTCCTACTAGCACAGATACGCAGTATTTT. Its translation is CASSLLGTPTSTDTQYF.

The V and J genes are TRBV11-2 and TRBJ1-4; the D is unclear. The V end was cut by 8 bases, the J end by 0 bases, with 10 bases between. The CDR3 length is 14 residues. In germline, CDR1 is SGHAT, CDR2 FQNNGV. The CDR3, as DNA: TGTGCCAGCTCCCGCGCTGCAACTAATGAAAAACTGTTTTTT. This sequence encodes CASSRAATNEKLFF. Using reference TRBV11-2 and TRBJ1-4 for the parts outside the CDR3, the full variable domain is EAGVAQSPRYKIIEKRQSVAFWCNPISGHATLYWYQQILGQGPKLLIQFQNNGVVDDSQLPKDRFSAERLKGVDSTLKIQPAKLEDSAVYLCASSRAATNEKLFFGSGTQLSVL.

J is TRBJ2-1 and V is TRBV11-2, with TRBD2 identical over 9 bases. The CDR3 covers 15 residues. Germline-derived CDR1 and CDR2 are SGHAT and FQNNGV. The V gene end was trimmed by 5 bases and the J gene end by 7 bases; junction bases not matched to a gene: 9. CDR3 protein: CASSPFAGGRNEQFF. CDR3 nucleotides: TGTGCCAGCAGCCCCTTTGCGGGAGGGAGGAATGAGCAGTTCTTC. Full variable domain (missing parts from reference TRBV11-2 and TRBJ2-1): EAGVAQSPRYKIIEKRQSVAFWCNPISGHATLYWYQQILGQGPKLLIQFQNNGVVDDSQLPKDRFSAERLKGVDSTLKIQPAKLEDSAVYLCASSPFAGGRNEQFFGPGTRLTVL.

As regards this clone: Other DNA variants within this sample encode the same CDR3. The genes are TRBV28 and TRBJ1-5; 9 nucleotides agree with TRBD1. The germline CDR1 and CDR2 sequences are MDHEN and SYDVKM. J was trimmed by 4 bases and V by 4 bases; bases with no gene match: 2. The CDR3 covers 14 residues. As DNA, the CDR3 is TGTGCCAGCAGTTCCGGACAGGGGAATCAGCCCCAGCATTTT. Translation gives CASSSGQGNQPQHF. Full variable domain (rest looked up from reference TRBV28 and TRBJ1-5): DVKVTQSSRYLVKRTGEKVFLECVQDMDHENMFWYRQDPGLGLRLIYFSYDVKMKEKGDIPEGYSVSREKKERFSLILESASTNQTSMYLCASSSGQGNQPQHFGDGTRLSIL.

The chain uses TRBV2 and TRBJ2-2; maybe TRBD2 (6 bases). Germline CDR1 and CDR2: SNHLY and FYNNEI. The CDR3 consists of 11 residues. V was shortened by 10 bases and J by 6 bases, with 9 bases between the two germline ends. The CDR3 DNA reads TGTGCCACCAGGGAGGCCGGGGAGCTGTTTTTT. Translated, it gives CATREAGELFF.

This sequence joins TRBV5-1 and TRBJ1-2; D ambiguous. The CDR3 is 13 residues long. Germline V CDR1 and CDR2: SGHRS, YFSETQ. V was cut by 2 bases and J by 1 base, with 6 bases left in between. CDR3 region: CASSFISNYGYTF. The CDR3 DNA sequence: TGCGCCAGCAGCTTCATCAGTAACTATGGCTACACCTTC.

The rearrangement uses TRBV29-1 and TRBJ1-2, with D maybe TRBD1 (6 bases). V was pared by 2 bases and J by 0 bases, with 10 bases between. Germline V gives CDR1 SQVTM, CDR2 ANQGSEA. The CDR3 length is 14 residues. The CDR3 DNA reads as TGCAGCGTTGAAAGGGCAGGGGCTAACTATGGCTACACCTTC. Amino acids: CSVERAGANYGYTF.

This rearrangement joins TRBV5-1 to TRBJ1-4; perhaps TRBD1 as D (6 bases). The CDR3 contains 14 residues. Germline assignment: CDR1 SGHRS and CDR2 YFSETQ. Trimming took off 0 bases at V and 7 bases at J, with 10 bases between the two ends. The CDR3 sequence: CASSLGTVSEKLFF. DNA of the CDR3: TGCGCCAGCAGCTTGGGGACAGTTAGTGAAAAACTGTTTTTT. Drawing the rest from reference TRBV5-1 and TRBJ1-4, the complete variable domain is KAGVTQTPRYLIKTRGQQVTLSCSPISGHRSVSWYQQTPGQGLQFLFEYFSETQRNKGNFPGRFSGRQFSNSRSEMNVSTLELGDSALYLCASSLGTVSEKLFFGSGTQLSVL.

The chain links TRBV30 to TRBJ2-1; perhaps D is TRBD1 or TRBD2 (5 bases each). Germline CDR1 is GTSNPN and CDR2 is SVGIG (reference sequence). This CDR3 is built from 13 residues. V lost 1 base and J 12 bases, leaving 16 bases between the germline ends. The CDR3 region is CAWSDGTGETQFF. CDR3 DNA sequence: TGTGCCTGGAGTGACGGGACCGGAGAAACGCAGTTCTTC.

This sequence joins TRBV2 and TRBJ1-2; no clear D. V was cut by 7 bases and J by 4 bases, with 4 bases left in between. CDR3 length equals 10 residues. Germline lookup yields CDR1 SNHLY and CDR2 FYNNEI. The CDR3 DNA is TGTGCCAGCAACCTCTATGGCTACACCTTC. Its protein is CASNLYGYTF.

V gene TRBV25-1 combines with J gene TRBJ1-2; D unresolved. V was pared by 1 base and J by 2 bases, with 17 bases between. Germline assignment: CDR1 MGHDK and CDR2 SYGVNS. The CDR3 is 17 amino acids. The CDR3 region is CASSESVGMGRNYGYTF. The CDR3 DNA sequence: TGTGCCAGCAGTGAATCCGTGGGGATGGGCAGGAACTATGGCTACACCTTC.

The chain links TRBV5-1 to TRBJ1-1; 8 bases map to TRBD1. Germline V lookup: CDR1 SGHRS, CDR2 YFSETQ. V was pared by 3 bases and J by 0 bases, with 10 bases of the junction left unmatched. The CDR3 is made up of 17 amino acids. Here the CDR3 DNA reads TGCGCCAGCAGCTCCCGTCCCGGGACAGGCCTGAACACTGAAGCTTTCTTT. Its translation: CASSSRPGTGLNTEAFF.

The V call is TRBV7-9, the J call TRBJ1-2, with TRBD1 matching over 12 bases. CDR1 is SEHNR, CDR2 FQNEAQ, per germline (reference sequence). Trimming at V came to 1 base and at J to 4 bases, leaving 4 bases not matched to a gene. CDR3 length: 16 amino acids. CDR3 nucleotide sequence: TGTGCCAGCAGCTTAGAAGGGACAGGGGGCTCCTATGGCTACACCTTC. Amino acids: CASSLEGTGGSYGYTF.

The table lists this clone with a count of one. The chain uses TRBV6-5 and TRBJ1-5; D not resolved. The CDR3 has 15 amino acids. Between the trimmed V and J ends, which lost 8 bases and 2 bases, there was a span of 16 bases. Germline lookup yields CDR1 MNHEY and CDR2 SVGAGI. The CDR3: CASQRERMGNQPQHF. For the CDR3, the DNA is TGTGCCAGCCAAAGGGAGCGTATGGGCAATCAGCCCCAGCATTTT.

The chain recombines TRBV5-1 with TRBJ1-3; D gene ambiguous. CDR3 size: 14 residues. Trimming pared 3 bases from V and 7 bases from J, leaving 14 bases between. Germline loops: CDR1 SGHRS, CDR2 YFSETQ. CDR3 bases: TGCGCCAGCAGCTCAGATGGGAAGTCGAACACCATATATTTT. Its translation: CASSSDGKSNTIYF.

The CDR3 sequence is CASTTRQDWRNTIYF. CDR3 DNA: TGTGCCAGCACTACTCGACAGGACTGGCGAAACACCATATATTTT. V is TRBV6-5 and J is TRBJ1-3, with D possibly TRBD1 on 6 matching bases. This CDR3 has 15 amino acids. Looked up from germline, CDR1 is MNHEY and CDR2 is SVGAGI. V gave up 7 bases and J gave up 5 bases, with 18 bases separating them.

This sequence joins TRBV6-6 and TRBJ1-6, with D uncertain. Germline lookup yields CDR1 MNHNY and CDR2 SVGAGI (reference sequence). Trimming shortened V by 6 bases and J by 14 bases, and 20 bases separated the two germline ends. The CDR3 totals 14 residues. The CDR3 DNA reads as TGTGCCAGCAGCCCCGCCCAGCTCCAAACGTCCCTCCACTTT. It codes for CASSPAQLQTSLHF.

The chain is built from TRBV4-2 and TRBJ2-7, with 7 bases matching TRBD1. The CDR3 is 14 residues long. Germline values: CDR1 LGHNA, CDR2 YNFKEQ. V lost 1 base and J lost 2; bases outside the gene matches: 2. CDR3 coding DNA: TGTGCCAGCAGCCAAGTGCAGGGGGCCTACGAGCAGTACTTC. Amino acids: CASSQVQGAYEQYF.

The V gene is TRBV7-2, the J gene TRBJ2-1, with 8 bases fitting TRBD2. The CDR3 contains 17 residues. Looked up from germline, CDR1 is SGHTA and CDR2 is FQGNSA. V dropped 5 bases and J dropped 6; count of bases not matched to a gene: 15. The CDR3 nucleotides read TGTGCCAGCAGCCCCGCGCAAGGGACTAGGGATGGCAATGAGCAGTTCTTC. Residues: CASSPAQGTRDGNEQFF.